This T cell receptor (beta chain) was retrieved from a study of patients and donors after allogeneic stem cell transplantation (dated by TCRdb to 2019 to 2021). CDR1 and CDR2 are drawn from the germline V gene (reference sequence): GTSNPN, SVGIG. The CDR3 runs 13 amino acids, cysteine and phenylalanine included. Only the CDR3 part of the read is kept: 39 bases, read in frame from the first base. The V end loses 4 bases and the J end loses 2 bases, and a stretch of 8 bases separates them. The library was obtained by RT-PCR. Sequencing took place on a NextSeq 550. The public reads were reanalyzed by TCRdb: fastp trimming at Q25, MiXCR alignment, in-frame beta chains only. Rows with a matching CDR3 protein are joined into one entry that keeps the most common DNA and genes. Counted in this sample were about 110,000 distinct CDR3 sequences; around 38% of them appeared once. In total, the top ten clones hold around 25% of the sample.

To note about this clonotype: Its antigen remains undetermined. No base-level quality is on record; no much larger clone is a single base apart.

This TCR came from a human donor who was either an allogeneic HSCT recipient or a stem cell or donor lymphocyte infusion donor (not recorded which). It is not recorded whose cells these are; they may come from a transplant donor. Sequenced: blood, either unsorted or a sorted T cell fraction (not recorded which). The rearranged chain carries TRBV30 and TRBJ2-2; the D gene remains uncertain. The CDR3 here reads CAWTVRNTGELFF. The nucleotide sequence is TGTGCCTGGACGGTCCGAAACACCGGGGAGCTGTTTTTT.